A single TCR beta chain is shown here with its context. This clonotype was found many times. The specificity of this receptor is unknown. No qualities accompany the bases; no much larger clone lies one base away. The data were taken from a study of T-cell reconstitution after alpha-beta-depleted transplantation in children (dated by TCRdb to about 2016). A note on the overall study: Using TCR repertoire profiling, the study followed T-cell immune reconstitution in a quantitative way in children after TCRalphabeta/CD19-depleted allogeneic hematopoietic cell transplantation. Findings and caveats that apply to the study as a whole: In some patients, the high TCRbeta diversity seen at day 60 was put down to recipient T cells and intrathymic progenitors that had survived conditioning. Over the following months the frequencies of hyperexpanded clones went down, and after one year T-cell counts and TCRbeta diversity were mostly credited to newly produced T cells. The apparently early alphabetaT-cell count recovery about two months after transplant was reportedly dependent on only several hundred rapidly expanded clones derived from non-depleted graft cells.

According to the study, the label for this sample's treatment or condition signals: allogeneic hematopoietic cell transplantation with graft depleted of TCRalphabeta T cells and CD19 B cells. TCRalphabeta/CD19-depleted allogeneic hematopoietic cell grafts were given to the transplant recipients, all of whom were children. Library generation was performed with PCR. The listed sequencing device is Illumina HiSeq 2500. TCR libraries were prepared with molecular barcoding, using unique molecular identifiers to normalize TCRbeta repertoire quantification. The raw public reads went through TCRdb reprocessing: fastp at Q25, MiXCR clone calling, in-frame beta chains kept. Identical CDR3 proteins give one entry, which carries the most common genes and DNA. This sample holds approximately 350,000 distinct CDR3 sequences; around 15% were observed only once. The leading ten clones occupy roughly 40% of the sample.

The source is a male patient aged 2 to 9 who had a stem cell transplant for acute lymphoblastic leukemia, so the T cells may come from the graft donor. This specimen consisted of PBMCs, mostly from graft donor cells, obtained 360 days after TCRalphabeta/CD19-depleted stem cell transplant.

The CDR3 is CAIARTSYNEQFF. The sequenced DNA is TGTGCCATCGCCAGAACCTCCTACAATGAGCAGTTCTTC. This sequence uses TRBV10-3 and TRBJ2-1, with the identity of the D gene unclear. The CDR3 starts with the cysteine, ends with the phenylalanine, and has 13 residues. Here the CDR3 DNA is all that survives: 39 bases in frame from base 1. In the germline V gene, CDR1 corresponds to ENHRY and CDR2 to SYGVKD. V is cut by 8 bases and J by 0 bases, and the space between the germline ends is 8 bases.